The source of this T cell receptor (beta chain) is a study of T cell changes during pregnancy in multiple sclerosis. Clones were sequenced by immunoSEQ multiplex PCR, and TCRdb holds only the in-frame ones, with some missing. The table lists 15,000 to 20,000 clones, around four fifths of them singletons. This TCR came from a female donor in good health, enrolled as a control in a pregnancy study. This material consisted of CD8+ T cells from peripheral blood mononuclear cells, taken in the second trimester of pregnancy.

The DNA of the CDR3 is TGTGCCAGCAGCGCGCCGACTAGCGGGGGGGCAGATACGCAGTATTTT. The encoded protein is CASSAPTSGGADTQYF. The chain recombines TRBV7-9 with TRBJ2-3, with 14 bases that match TRBD2. Germline CDR1 SEHNR, CDR2 FQNEAQ (reference sequence). The V gene end was trimmed by 5 bases and the J gene end by 4 bases; junction bases not matched to a gene: 5. The CDR3 sequence is 16 residues long.